The sequence of this TCR beta chain was determined in a study of patients and donors after allogeneic stem cell transplantation. TCRdb analysed the RT-PCR reads with MiXCR anew, one entry per CDR3 protein. Among under 200,000 distinct CDR3 sequences listed, approximately 24% were seen once. This clonotype was seen once. Losses at the gene ends were 4 bases for V and 3 bases for J; bases not matched to a gene: 6. The CDR3 runs to 14 residues. This rearrangement joins TRBV12-3 or TRBV12-4 to TRBJ2-7; 7 bases line up with TRBD2. This receptor was taken from a human donor who was either an allogeneic HSCT recipient or a stem cell or donor lymphocyte infusion donor (not recorded which). It is not recorded whose cells these are; they may come from a transplant donor. Material: blood, either unsorted or a sorted T cell fraction (not recorded which). The CDR3 region is CASSSLGGSYEQYF. The CDR3, as DNA: TGTGCCAGCAGTTCCCTCGGCGGGAGCTACGAGCAGTACTTC.